This TCR beta chain is from a study of cytomegalovirus exposure and HLA in healthy donors. The PCR employed 60 Vbeta primers together with 13 Jbeta primers. Produced via immunoSEQ multiplex PCR; TCRdb's table is partial and in-frame only. The repertoire holds about 150,000 clones, with just under 80% as singletons. V lost 8 bases and J lost 1, with 11 bases in between. There are 13 residues in the CDR3. The germline CDR1 and CDR2 sequences are SEHNR and FQNEAQ (reference sequence). General study points: What a later analysis reportedly showed was that an Asian-associated ancestry cluster had fewer N-insertions than the approximately 700-donor mean. Reported performance of the classifier showed diagnosis of cytomegalovirus status with high specificity and sensitivity. Reportedly, TCR beta sequences accurately predicted HLA-A and HLA-B alleles in most subjects.

There are a few counts of this clone. Its antigen is as yet unknown. Material: PBMCs. The V call is TRBV7-9, the J call TRBJ2-5; a weak D match, TRBD1 (5 bases). The TCR comes from a man aged 25 to 40 in good health. In nucleotides, the CDR3 is TGTGCCAGCTCCCCGGACATCCAAGAGACCCAGTACTTC. This gives the protein CASSPDIQETQYF. Drawing the rest from reference TRBV7-9 and TRBJ2-5, the complete variable domain is DTGVSQNPRHKITKRGQNVTFRCDPISEHNRLYWYRQTLGQGPEFLTYFQNEAQLEKSRLLSDRFSAERPKGSFSTLEIQRTEQGDSAMYLCASSPDIQETQYFGPGTRLLVL.